This T cell receptor (beta chain) is drawn from a study of response to subunit inactivated influenza vaccine. Study-level points and caveats: Authors suggested that a seasonal influenza vaccination recruits few new T cells each time.

A single record per CDR3 protein comes from TCRdb applying MiXCR to the RT-PCR reads. The sample includes around 520,000 distinct CDR3 sequences, around 25% of them seen just once. A word on this clonotype: What it binds is not known.

The sample was CD4+ T cells sorted from PBMCs, taken about 5 days after vaccination. This receptor was identified in a man aged 50 to 60 who received an inactivated influenza vaccine.

The CDR3 nucleotides are TGTGCCAGCAGTTTTCTAGCGGGAGCCATAGGGGAGCAGTACTTC. It codes for CASSFLAGAIGEQYF. The chain joins TRBV12-3 or TRBV12-4 to TRBJ2-7; TRBD2 agrees at 10 bases. The CDR3 length is 15 residues. V shed 3 bases, J shed 7 bases, and the junction held 9 bases outside the gene matches.